Listed below are T cell receptor beta chains from one sample, sequenced in a study of blood T cell repertoires in COVID-19. TCRdb keeps only in-frame clones here, not all; method: immunoSEQ multiplex PCR. The sample comprises 300,000 or so clones, 90% of which are singletons, and around 1.1% rests with the top ten. Sequencing input: PBMCs or T cells enriched from blood (not recorded which). Receptors were obtained from a woman under 40 who had recovered from COVID-19. Both conserved end residues are part of each CDR3. Each record gives: V gene, clone size, J gene, CDR3 protein. Clone size is stated in some rows and not others, as once, few, many or a class when expanded.

V gene: TRBV19
clone size: once
J gene: TRBJ1-3
CDR3 protein: CASSIGANSGNTIYF

V gene: TRBV3-1/TRBV3-2
clone size: .
J gene: TRBJ2-7
CDR3 protein: CASSQDPSGRVYEQYF

V gene: TRBV2
clone size: .
J gene: TRBJ1-2
CDR3 protein: CASRSQGNANGYTF

V gene: TRBV7-9
clone size: .
J gene: TRBJ2-6
CDR3 protein: CASSLVRLGANVLTF

V gene: TRBV24-1
clone size: .
J gene: TRBJ2-2
CDR3 protein: CATSELTGGNTGELFF

V gene: TRBV18
clone size: .
J gene: TRBJ2-7
CDR3 protein: CASSPLAGSSSYEQYF

V gene: TRBV2
clone size: few
J gene: TRBJ1-2
CDR3 protein: CASSRDRGRHGYTF

V gene: TRBV28
clone size: .
J gene: TRBJ1-4
CDR3 protein: CASSSYRRNEKLFF

V gene: TRBV7-3
clone size: .
J gene: TRBJ2-1
CDR3 protein: CASSFLVGLEANEQFF

V gene: TRBV6-4
clone size: .
J gene: TRBJ2-1
CDR3 protein: CASRLGAASGKDRLYNEQFF

V gene: TRBV11-3
clone size: once
J gene: TRBJ1-3
CDR3 protein: CASSLSSSGNTIYF

V gene: TRBV4-1
clone size: .
J gene: TRBJ2-1
CDR3 protein: CASSRDLAGGYNEQFF

V gene: TRBV18
clone size: .
J gene: TRBJ2-7
CDR3 protein: CASSLLTGAYEQYF

V gene: TRBV7-2
clone size: .
J gene: TRBJ1-6
CDR3 protein: CASSLLGHDNSPLHF

V gene: TRBV9
clone size: .
J gene: TRBJ2-3
CDR3 protein: CASSPGGTDTQYF

V gene: TRBV28
clone size: .
J gene: TRBJ2-2
CDR3 protein: CASRLQGSGELFF

V gene: TRBV5-4
clone size: .
J gene: TRBJ2-5
CDR3 protein: CASSPGGLAEKETQYF

V gene: TRBV5-4
clone size: once
J gene: TRBJ2-7
CDR3 protein: CASSLKWKAGEQYF

V gene: TRBV18
clone size: .
J gene: TRBJ1-4
CDR3 protein: CASSPSGQGYEKLFF

V gene: TRBV29-1
clone size: .
J gene: TRBJ2-1
CDR3 protein: CSAPGTRDYNEQFF

V gene: TRBV18
clone size: many
J gene: TRBJ1-1
CDR3 protein: CASSSSGTPEAFF

V gene: TRBV18
clone size: .
J gene: TRBJ2-1
CDR3 protein: CASSPRTGLTEGSYNEQFF

V gene: TRBV5-5
clone size: .
J gene: TRBJ2-7
CDR3 protein: CASSWDRAREQYF

V gene: TRBV24-1
clone size: .
J gene: TRBJ2-3
CDR3 protein: CATSDFHRDGSDTQYF

V gene: TRBV28
clone size: .
J gene: TRBJ2-1
CDR3 protein: CASSGLAGEEEQFF

V gene: TRBV7-9
clone size: .
J gene: TRBJ1-2
CDR3 protein: CASSLGLNSYGYTF

V gene: TRBV20-1
clone size: .
J gene: TRBJ1-1
CDR3 protein: CSASNPSTEAFF

V gene: TRBV7-9
clone size: .
J gene: TRBJ2-3
CDR3 protein: CASSPGLIITDTQYF

V gene: TRBV2
clone size: .
J gene: TRBJ2-1
CDR3 protein: CASGRDARLVFF

V gene: TRBV9
clone size: .
J gene: TRBJ1-1
CDR3 protein: CASSPRFGSVDTEAFF

V gene: TRBV7-2
clone size: .
J gene: TRBJ1-4
CDR3 protein: CASSSFRDRSKLFF

V gene: TRBV28
clone size: .
J gene: TRBJ2-5
CDR3 protein: CASRRDIAQETQYF

V gene: TRBV27
clone size: .
J gene: TRBJ1-1
CDR3 protein: CASSNRDRVTEAFF

V gene: TRBV10-3
clone size: .
J gene: TRBJ2-7
CDR3 protein: CAISESTGGYEQYF

V gene: TRBV6-1
clone size: .
J gene: TRBJ1-2
CDR3 protein: CASSEWDRVGYGYTF

V gene: TRBV5-1
clone size: .
J gene: TRBJ2-7
CDR3 protein: CASSLLGWGRGSYEQYF

V gene: TRBV25-1
clone size: .
J gene: TRBJ1-4
CDR3 protein: CASSEPNRDEKLFF

V gene: TRBV30
clone size: .
J gene: TRBJ2-1
CDR3 protein: CAWSVGQYNEQFF

V gene: TRBV7-9
clone size: .
J gene: TRBJ2-1
CDR3 protein: CASSTPTSGGSYNEQFF

V gene: TRBV7-8
clone size: .
J gene: TRBJ1-2
CDR3 protein: CASSLQGAEGYTF

V gene: TRBV2
clone size: .
J gene: TRBJ1-2
CDR3 protein: CASSADRAQYGYTF

V gene: TRBV7-2
clone size: .
J gene: TRBJ1-6
CDR3 protein: CASSFTDRSWDSPLHF

V gene: TRBV19
clone size: .
J gene: TRBJ1-3
CDR3 protein: CASQPGQWRNTIYF

V gene: TRBV10-3
clone size: .
J gene: TRBJ2-5
CDR3 protein: CAIRKEGQETQYF

V gene: TRBV18
clone size: once
J gene: TRBJ1-1
CDR3 protein: CASSPRGGINTEAFF

V gene: TRBV19
clone size: .
J gene: TRBJ2-3
CDR3 protein: CASSIDSQGTDTQYF

V gene: TRBV28
clone size: .
J gene: TRBJ2-1
CDR3 protein: CASTRRGGRAEQFF

V gene: TRBV28
clone size: .
J gene: TRBJ2-7
CDR3 protein: CASITGGLAESYEQYF

V gene: TRBV25-1
clone size: .
J gene: TRBJ1-5
CDR3 protein: CASSDPREDRQPQHF

V gene: TRBV7-2
clone size: .
J gene: TRBJ2-7
CDR3 protein: CASSLIASGRGGYEQYF

V gene: TRBV6-2/TRBV6-3
clone size: .
J gene: TRBJ2-1
CDR3 protein: CASSKREDTYNEQFF

V gene: TRBV2
clone size: .
J gene: TRBJ1-1
CDR3 protein: CASSDPQTNTEAFF

V gene: TRBV6-1
clone size: .
J gene: TRBJ2-1
CDR3 protein: CASSELRMREAPEQFF

V gene: TRBV4-3
clone size: .
J gene: TRBJ2-5
CDR3 protein: CASSQAPSGSSQETQYF

V gene: TRBV9
clone size: .
J gene: TRBJ2-7
CDR3 protein: CASSVSGTREEEQYF